This T cell receptor (beta chain) derives from a study of blood T cell repertoires in COVID-19. Background on the study: COVID-19 samples, acute and convalescent, were from the United States, Italy and Spain. The analysed material was cDNA or gDNA that came from T cells, B-cell-depleted T cells, or PBMCs.

Trimming took off 0 bases at V and 2 bases at J, with 8 bases between the two ends. CDR1 and CDR2 (germline): SGHAT, FQNNGV. The CDR3 length is 14 residues. This table comes from immunoSEQ multiplex PCR, and its TCRdb copy is limited to in-frame clones, with some not included. The sample holds 150,000 to 200,000 clones, about 86% seen once. The chain joins TRBV11-2 to TRBJ2-7, with TRBD2 as a possible D gene (5 bases). Sequencing input: peripheral blood. The receptor was derived from a man aged 50 or older with active or convalescent COVID-19. The CDR3 DNA sequence: TGTGCCAGCAGCTTAGAGCGGGCCGCCTACGAGCAGTACTTC. This sequence encodes CASSLERAAYEQYF.